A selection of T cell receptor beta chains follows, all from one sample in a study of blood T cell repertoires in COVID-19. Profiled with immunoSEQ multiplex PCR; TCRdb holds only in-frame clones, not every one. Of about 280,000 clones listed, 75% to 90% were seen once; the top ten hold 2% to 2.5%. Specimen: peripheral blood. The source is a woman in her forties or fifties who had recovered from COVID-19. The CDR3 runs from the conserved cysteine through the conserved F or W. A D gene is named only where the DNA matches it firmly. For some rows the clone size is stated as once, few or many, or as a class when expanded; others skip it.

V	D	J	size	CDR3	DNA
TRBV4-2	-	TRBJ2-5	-	CASSRRAVSQETQYF	TGTGCCAGCAGCCGTAGAGCGGTATCACAAGAGACCCAGTACTTC
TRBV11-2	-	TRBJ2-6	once	CASSLDGGPGANVLTF	TGTGCCAGCAGCTTAGATGGGGGCCCTGGGGCCAACGTCCTGACTTTC
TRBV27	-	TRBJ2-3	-	CASSFGLTTDTQYF	TGTGCCAGCAGTTTCGGTCTTACCACAGATACGCAGTATTTT
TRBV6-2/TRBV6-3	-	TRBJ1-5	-	CASSQLSGHVQKLNQPQHF	TGTGCCAGCAGTCAACTTTCGGGACACGTCCAAAAATTAAATCAGCCCCAGCATTTT
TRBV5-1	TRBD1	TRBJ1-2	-	CASSPGQGGGYTF	TGCGCCAGCAGCCCCGGACAGGGAGGAGGCTACACCTTC
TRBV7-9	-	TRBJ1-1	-	CASSGSNINTEAFF	TGTGCCAGCTCCGGGTCCAACATCAACACTGAAGCTTTCTTT
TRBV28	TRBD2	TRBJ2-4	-	CASSLGTRIAFQYF	TGTGCCAGCAGTTTAGGGACTAGAATTGCTTTTCAGTACTTC
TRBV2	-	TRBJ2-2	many	CASKTLSGNTGELFF	TGTGCCAGCAAAACACTTAGCGGGAACACCGGGGAGCTGTTTTTT
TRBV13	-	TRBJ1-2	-	CASSAGQFGYGYTF	TGTGCCAGCAGCGCCGGACAGTTTGGGTATGGCTACACCTTC
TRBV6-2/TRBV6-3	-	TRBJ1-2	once	CASSVSHRAVTYGYTF	TGTGCCAGCAGCGTCAGCCACAGGGCCGTTACCTATGGCTACACCTTC
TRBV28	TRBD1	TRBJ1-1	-	CASSLTGGSGTEAFF	TGTGCCAGCAGTCTCACAGGGGGCTCAGGGACTGAAGCTTTCTTT
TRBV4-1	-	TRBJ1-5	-	CASSQGGLGKGRQPQHF	TGCGCCAGCAGCCAAGGGGGGCTGGGGAAGGGACGTCAGCCCCAGCATTTT
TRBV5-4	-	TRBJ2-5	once	CASSLSNTGEETQYF	TGTGCCAGCAGCTTGAGTAACACAGGTGAAGAGACCCAGTACTTC
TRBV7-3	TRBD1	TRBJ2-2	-	CASSWGQAQGNTGELFF	TGTGCCAGCAGCTGGGGACAGGCCCAAGGGAACACCGGGGAGCTGTTTTTT
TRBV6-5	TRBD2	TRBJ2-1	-	CASRPPGLAGEQFF	TGTGCCAGCAGACCTCCGGGACTAGCGGGGGAGCAGTTCTTC
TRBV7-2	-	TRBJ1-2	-	CASSERQGMDGYTF	TGTGCCAGCAGCGAGCGGCAGGGGATGGATGGCTACACCTTC
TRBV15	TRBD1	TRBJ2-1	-	CATSSRDRGMDEQFF	TGTGCCACCAGCTCCAGGGACAGGGGTATGGATGAGCAGTTCTTC
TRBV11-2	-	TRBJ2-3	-	CASSPGDHTDTQYF	TGTGCCAGCAGCCCCGGGGATCACACAGATACGCAGTATTTT
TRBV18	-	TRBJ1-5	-	CASSPPRGAGRPQHF	TGTGCCAGCTCACCACCCCGCGGAGCGGGTCGGCCCCAGCATTTT
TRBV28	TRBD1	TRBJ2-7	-	CASGLPGQGGEQYF	TGTGCCAGCGGACTCCCGGGACAGGGGGGCGAGCAGTACTTC
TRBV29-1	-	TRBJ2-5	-	CSVRGQETQYF	TGCAGCGTGAGGGGGCAAGAGACCCAGTACTTC
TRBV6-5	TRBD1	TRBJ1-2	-	CASSYSAGGGYTF	TGTGCCAGCAGTTACTCCGCAGGGGGCGGCTACACCTTC
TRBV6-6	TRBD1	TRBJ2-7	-	CASRGQDNPYEQYF	TGTGCCAGCAGGGGACAGGACAATCCCTACGAGCAGTACTTC
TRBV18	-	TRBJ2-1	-	CASSQNRHRVGEQFF	TGTGCCAGCTCACAAAATCGACACAGGGTGGGCGAGCAGTTCTTC
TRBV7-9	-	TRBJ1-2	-	CASSLQGHEGYTF	TGTGCCAGCAGCTTACAGGGTCATGAGGGCTACACCTTC
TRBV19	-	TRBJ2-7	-	CASSILAGVTYEQYF	TGTGCCAGTAGTATACTAGCTGGGGTGACTTACGAGCAGTACTTC
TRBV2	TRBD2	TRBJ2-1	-	CASSEGGGYNEQFF	TGTGCCAGCAGTGAAGGGGGGGGCTACAATGAGCAGTTCTTC
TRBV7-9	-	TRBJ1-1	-	CASSSQGGGLYTEAFF	TGTGCCAGCAGCTCCCAAGGGGGGGGGTTGTACACTGAAGCTTTCTTT
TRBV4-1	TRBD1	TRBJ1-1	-	CASSLNPGGLGGTEAFF	TGCGCCAGCAGCCTTAACCCAGGGGGCTTAGGAGGCACTGAAGCTTTCTTT
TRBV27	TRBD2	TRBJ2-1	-	CASSFAAGVSYNEQFF	TGTGCCAGCAGTTTTGCGGCGGGAGTCTCCTACAATGAGCAGTTCTTC
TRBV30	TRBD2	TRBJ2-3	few	CAWTRSGLAGDTQYF	TGTGCCTGGACCCGAAGCGGACTAGCGGGAGATACGCAGTATTTT
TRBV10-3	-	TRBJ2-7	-	CAISESSTGFSYEQYF	TGTGCCATCAGTGAGTCTAGTACAGGCTTCTCCTACGAGCAGTACTTC
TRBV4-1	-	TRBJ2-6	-	CASSPEEPGANVLTF	TGCGCCAGCAGCCCCGAGGAACCTGGGGCCAACGTCCTGACTTTC
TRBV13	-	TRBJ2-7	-	CASSLVEKGLLYEQYF	TGTGCCAGCAGCTTAGTGGAGAAGGGACTCCTCTACGAGCAGTACTTC
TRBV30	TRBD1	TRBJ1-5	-	CAWSGRQGAGQPQHF	TGTGCCTGGAGTGGGAGGCAGGGGGCTGGTCAGCCCCAGCATTTT
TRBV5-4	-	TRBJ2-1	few	CASSLVEGPGYNEQFF	TGTGCCAGCAGCTTGGTGGAGGGGCCCGGTTACAATGAGCAGTTCTTC
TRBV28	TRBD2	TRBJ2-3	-	CASSPIGTSGREAQYF	TGTGCCAGCAGTCCCATCGGGACTAGCGGGAGAGAGGCGCAGTATTTT
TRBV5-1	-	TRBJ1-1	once	CASSLAPENTEAFF	TGCGCCAGCAGCTTGGCACCAGAGAACACTGAAGCTTTCTTT
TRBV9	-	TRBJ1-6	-	CASSGRNSPLHF	TGTGCCAGCAGCGGGAGGAATTCACCCCTCCACTTT
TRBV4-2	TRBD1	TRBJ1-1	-	CASSHHRTGNTEAFF	TGTGCCAGCAGCCATCACCGGACAGGGAACACTGAAGCTTTCTTT
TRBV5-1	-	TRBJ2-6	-	CASSVQSSGANVLTF	TGCGCCAGCAGCGTACAGAGCTCTGGGGCCAACGTCCTGACTTTC
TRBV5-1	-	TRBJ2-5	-	CASSYNEETQYF	TGCGCCAGCTCTTACAATGAAGAGACCCAGTACTTC
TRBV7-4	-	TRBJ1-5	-	CASSLVTGYSNQPQHF	TGTGCCAGCAGCTTAGTTACAGGATATAGCAATCAGCCCCAGCATTTT
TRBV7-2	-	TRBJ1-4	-	CASSSVASGIGEKLFF	TGTGCCAGCAGCTCCGTCGCTTCGGGAATCGGTGAAAAACTGTTTTTT
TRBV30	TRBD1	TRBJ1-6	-	CAWSWDRGLVSPLHF	TGTGCCTGGAGCTGGGACAGGGGGCTCGTTTCACCCCTCCACTTT
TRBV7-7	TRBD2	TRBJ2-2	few	CASSLVAGPANTGELFF	TGTGCTAGCAGCTTAGTAGCGGGACCCGCGAACACCGGGGAGCTGTTTTTT
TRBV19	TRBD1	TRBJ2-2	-	CASSHAIRPGQWNTGELFF	TGTGCCAGTAGTCACGCAATTAGGCCGGGACAGTGGAACACCGGGGAGCTGTTTTTT
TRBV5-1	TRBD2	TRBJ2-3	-	CASSLRTSGRSPDTQYF	TGCGCCAGCAGCTTAAGGACTAGCGGGAGGTCCCCAGATACGCAGTATTTT
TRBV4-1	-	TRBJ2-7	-	CASSPGGNYEQYF	TGCGCCAGCAGCCCCGGAGGAAACTACGAGCAGTACTTC
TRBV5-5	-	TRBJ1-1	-	CASSPQGMRTEAFF	TGTGCCAGCAGCCCACAGGGAATGAGGACTGAAGCTTTCTTT
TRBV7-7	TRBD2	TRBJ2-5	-	CASSREARETQYF	TGTGCTAGCAGCCGGGAGGCCAGGGAGACCCAGTACTTC
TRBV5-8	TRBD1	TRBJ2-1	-	CASSSRGQPYNEQFF	TGTGCCAGCAGCTCGAGGGGACAGCCTTACAATGAGCAGTTCTTC
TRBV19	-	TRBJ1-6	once	CASSVGRAGANSPLHF	TGTGCCAGTAGTGTCGGACGGGCTGGGGCTAATTCACCCCTCCACTTT
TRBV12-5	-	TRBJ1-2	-	CASYSYGYTF	TGTGCTAGTTACAGCTATGGCTACACCTTC
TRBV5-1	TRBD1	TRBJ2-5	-	CASSLPITGTDQETQYF	TGCGCCAGCAGCTTACCGATTACTGGGACAGACCAAGAGACCCAGTACTTC
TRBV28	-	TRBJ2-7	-	CASSLLRTRMYF	TGTGCCAGCAGTTTATTACGGACAAGGATGTACTTC
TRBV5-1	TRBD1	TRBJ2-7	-	CASSSGQSYEQYF	TGCGCCAGCAGCTCGGGACAGTCCTACGAGCAGTACTTC
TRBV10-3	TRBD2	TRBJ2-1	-	CAITPLGGSYNEQFF	TGTGCCATCACCCCTCTGGGCGGGAGCTACAATGAGCAGTTCTTC